The 11 T cell receptor beta chains given below trace back to one sample, sequenced in a study of blood T cell repertoires in COVID-19. Assay used: immunoSEQ multiplex PCR; TCRdb lists only in-frame clones, some missing. The sample shows approximately 50,000 clones, 75% to 90% of them seen only once. Sequenced sample: peripheral blood. These receptors originate from a human donor in a cohort sampled during active COVID-19.

V and J are TRBV5-5 and TRBJ2-7, with 10 bases fitting TRBD1. V gave up 4 bases and J gave up 5 bases; unmatched junction bases: 9. The CDR3 has 15 amino acids. Germline values: CDR1 SGHKS, CDR2 YYEKEE (reference sequence). CDR3 bases: TGTGCCAGCAGCCCAGGGACAGGGGTGGTCCACGAGCAGTACTTC. As protein: CASSPGTGVVHEQYF.

The CDR3 DNA reads TGTGCCAGCTCACAACAGGGTAAAATGCAGCCCCAGCATTTT. This encodes CASSQQGKMQPQHF. The V and J genes are TRBV18 and TRBJ1-5; D perhaps matches TRBD1 (6 bases). The V end was cut by 4 bases, the J end by 7 bases, with 14 bases between. Germline V CDR1 and CDR2: KGHSH, LQKENI. The CDR3 is 14 amino acids.

This chain uses TRBV19 with TRBJ1-5, with a weak D call TRBD1 (5 bases). The germline V gene has CDR1 LNHDA and CDR2 SQIVND (reference sequence). V lost 5 bases and J 11 bases, leaving 19 bases between the germline ends. The CDR3 spans 14 residues. In DNA, the CDR3 is TGTGCCAGTAGTGTCGGGGGGGACCTCTCGGCCCAGCATTTT. It codes for CASSVGGDLSAQHF.

This clone was observed a handful of times. CDR3 sequence (DNA): TGTGCCAGCAGCCCCAGCCTTGTGAGGGGGAGCAATGAGCAGTTCTTC. Amino acid sequence: CASSPSLVRGSNEQFF. V gene TRBV3-1 (or the pseudogene TRBV3-2) combines with J gene TRBJ2-1; tentatively, D is TRBD1 (6 bases). The CDR3 spans 16 residues. Germline V gene lookup returns CDR1 LGHDT and CDR2 YNNKEL (reference sequence). Deletions cut 4 bases from V and 6 bases from J, with 19 bases between.

The chain combines TRBV7-9 with TRBJ1-2; D is ambiguous. V gave up 3 bases and J gave up 4 bases, with 9 bases separating them. Germline V gene lookup returns CDR1 SEHNR and CDR2 FQNEAQ (reference sequence). This CDR3 comprises 13 residues. The chain's CDR3 is CASSFRPGYGYTF. The CDR3 DNA reads as TGTGCCAGCAGCTTCCGCCCGGGCTATGGCTACACCTTC.

The J gene is TRBJ1-1, the V gene TRBV3-1 (or the pseudogene TRBV3-2); a weak D match, TRBD1 (6 bases). The ends were cut back, 2 bases at V and 4 bases at J, with 11 bases in the middle. Germline values: CDR1 LGHDT, CDR2 YNNKEL (reference sequence). The CDR3 extends over 14 amino acids. The CDR3 bases are TGTGCCAGCAGCCAAATGACAGGAATCACTGAAGCTTTCTTT. Encoded protein: CASSQMTGITEAFF.

The genes are TRBV7-9 and TRBJ1-1; D gene ambiguous. V gave up 6 bases and J gave up 4 bases, with 15 bases separating them. The CDR3 runs to 14 residues. Per the germline V gene, CDR1 is SEHNR and CDR2 is FQNEAQ (reference sequence). In nucleotides, the CDR3 is TGTGCCAGCAGGTTACCTGCGGCGGGCACTGAAGCTTTCTTT. Amino acid sequence: CASRLPAAGTEAFF.

In this sample, this clone turned up once. The gene calls are TRBV7-3 and TRBJ1-1; D is uncertain. Trimming shortened V by 5 bases and J by 3 bases, and 10 bases separated the two germline ends. This CDR3 region has 13 residues. CDR1 and CDR2 from the germline V gene are SGHTA and FQGTGA. In nucleotides, the CDR3 is TGTGCCAGCAGCCATACACGGGACACTGAAGCTTTCTTT. Translating gives CASSHTRDTEAFF. Using reference TRBV7-3 and TRBJ1-1 for the parts outside the CDR3, the full variable domain is GAGVSQTPSNKVTEKGKYVELRCDPISGHTALYWYRQSLGQGPEFLIYFQGTGAADDSGLPNDRFFAVRPEGSVSTLKIQRTERGDSAVYLCASSHTRDTEAFFGQGTRLTVV.

J is TRBJ2-1 and V is TRBV5-1; TRBD1 might be the D (5 bases). The CDR3 extends over 14 amino acids. V lost 5 bases to trimming and J lost 7 bases, with 16 bases between them. Germline V CDR1 and CDR2: SGHRS, YFSETQ. CDR3 sequence: CASSPRRAPNEQFF. CDR3 nucleotides: TGCGCCAGCAGTCCCCGCAGGGCTCCAAATGAGCAGTTCTTC.

The chain carries TRBV12-5 and TRBJ2-1, with D possibly TRBD1 on 6 matching bases. V was cut by 2 bases and J by 4 bases, with 15 bases left in between. Germline-derived CDR1 and CDR2 are LGHNT and FRNRAP. The CDR3 length is 16 residues. The CDR3 loop is CASGLPGQTYYNEQFF. CDR3 coding DNA: TGTGCTAGTGGTTTGCCCGGACAGACGTATTACAATGAGCAGTTCTTC.

The gene calls are TRBV9 and TRBJ1-2, with 11 bases fitting TRBD1. J gave up 6 bases and V 1 base, and 14 bases lay outside the gene matches. This CDR3 comprises 18 residues. CDR1 is SGDLS and CDR2 is YYNGEE in the germline V gene. CDR3 in DNA: TGTGCCAGCAGCGTATTAACTTCGGGACAGGGGGGGAGGCATGGCTACACCTTC. It yields the protein CASSVLTSGQGGRHGYTF.